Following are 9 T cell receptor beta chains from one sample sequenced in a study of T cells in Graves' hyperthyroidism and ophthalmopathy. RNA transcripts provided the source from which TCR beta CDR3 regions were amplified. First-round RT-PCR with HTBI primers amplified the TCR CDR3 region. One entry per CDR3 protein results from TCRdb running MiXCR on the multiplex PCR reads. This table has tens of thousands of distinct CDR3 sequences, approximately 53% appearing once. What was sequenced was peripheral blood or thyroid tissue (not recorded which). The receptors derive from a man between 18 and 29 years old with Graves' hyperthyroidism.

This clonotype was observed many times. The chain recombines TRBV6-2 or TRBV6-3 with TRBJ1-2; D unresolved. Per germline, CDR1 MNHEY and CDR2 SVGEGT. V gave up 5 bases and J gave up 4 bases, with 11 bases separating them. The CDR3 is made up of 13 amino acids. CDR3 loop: CASSPRGSYGYTF. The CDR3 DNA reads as TGTGCCAGCAGTCCCCGCGGGAGCTATGGCTACACCTTC.

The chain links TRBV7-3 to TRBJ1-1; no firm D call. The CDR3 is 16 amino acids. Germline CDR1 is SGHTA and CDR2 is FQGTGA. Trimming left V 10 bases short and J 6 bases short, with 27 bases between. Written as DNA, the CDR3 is TGTGCCACCAAACCATATCCCCCAAGCGAGGAAGCTGAAGCTTTCTTT. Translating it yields CATKPYPPSEEAEAFF.

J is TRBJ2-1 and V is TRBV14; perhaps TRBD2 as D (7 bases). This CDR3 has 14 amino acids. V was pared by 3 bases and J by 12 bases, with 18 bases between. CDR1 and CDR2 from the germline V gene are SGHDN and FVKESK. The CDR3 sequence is CASSHVSQGGGQFF. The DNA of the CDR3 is TGTGCCAGCAGCCATGTCTCACAGGGCGGGGGGCAGTTCTTC.

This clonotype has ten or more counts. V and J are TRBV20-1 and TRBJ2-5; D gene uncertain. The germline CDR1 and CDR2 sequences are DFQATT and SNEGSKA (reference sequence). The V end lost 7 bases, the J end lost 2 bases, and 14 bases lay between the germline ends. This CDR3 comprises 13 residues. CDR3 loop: CSVLPAAQETQYF. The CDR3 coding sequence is TGCAGTGTCCTACCGGCGGCGCAAGAGACCCAGTACTTC.

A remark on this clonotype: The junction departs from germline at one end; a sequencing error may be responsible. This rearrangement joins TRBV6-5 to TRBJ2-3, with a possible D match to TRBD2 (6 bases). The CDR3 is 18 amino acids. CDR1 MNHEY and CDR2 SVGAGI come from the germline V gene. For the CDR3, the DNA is TGTGCCAGCGGTTACCGGGGAGGCAGTCTATCTAGCACAGATACGCAGTATTTC. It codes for CASGYRGGSLSSTDTQYF.

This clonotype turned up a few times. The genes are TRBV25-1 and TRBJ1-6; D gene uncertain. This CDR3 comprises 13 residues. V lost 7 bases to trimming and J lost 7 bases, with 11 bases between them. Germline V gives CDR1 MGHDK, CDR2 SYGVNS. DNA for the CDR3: TGTGCCAGCACTTCAGCGGGAAATTCACCCCTCCACTTT. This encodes CASTSAGNSPLHF.

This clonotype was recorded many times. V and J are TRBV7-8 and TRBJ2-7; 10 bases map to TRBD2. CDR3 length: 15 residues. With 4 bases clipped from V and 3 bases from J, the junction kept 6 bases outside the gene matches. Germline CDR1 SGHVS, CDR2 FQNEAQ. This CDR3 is CASSSPSGSYYEQYF. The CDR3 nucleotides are TGTGCCAGCAGCTCTCCTAGCGGGAGCTACTACGAGCAGTACTTC.

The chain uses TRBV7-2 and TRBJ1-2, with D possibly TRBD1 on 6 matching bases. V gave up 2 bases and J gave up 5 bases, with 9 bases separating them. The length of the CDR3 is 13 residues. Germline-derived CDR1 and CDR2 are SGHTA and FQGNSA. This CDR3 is CASSLTGFYGYTF. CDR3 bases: TGTGCCAGCAGCTTAACAGGGTTTTATGGCTACACCTTC. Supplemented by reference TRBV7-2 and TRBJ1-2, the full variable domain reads GAGVSQSPSNKVTEKGKDVELRCDPISGHTALYWYRQSLGQGLEFLIYFQGNSAPDKSGLPSDRFSAERTGGSVSTLTIQRTQQEDSAVYLCASSLTGFYGYTFGSGTRLTVV.

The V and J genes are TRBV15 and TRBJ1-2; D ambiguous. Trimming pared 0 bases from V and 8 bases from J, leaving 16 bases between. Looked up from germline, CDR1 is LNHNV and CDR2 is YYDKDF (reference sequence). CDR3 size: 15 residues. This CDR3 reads CATSRDLLLDGGYTF. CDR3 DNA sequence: TGTGCCACCAGCAGAGATCTGCTGCTCGACGGAGGCTACACCTTC.